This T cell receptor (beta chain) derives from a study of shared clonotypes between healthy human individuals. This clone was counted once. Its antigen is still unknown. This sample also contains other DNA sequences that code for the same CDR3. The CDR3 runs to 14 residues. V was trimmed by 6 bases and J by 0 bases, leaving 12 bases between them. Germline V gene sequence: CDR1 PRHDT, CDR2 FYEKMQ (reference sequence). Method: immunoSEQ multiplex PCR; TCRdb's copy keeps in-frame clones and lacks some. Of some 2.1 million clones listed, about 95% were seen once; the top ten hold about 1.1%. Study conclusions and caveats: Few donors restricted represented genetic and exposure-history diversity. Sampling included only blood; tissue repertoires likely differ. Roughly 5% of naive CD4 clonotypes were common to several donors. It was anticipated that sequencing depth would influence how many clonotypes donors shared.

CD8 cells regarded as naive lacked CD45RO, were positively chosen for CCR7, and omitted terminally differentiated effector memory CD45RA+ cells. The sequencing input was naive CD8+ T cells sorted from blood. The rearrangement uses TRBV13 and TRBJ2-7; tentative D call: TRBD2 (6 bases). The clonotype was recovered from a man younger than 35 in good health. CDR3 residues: CASRISGSSYEQYF. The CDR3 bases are TGTGCCAGCAGAATTAGCGGAAGCTCCTACGAGCAGTACTTC. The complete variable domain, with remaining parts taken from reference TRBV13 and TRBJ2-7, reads AAGVIQSPRHLIKEKRETATLKCYPIPRHDTVYWYQQGPGQDPQFLISFYEKMQSDKGSIPDRFSAQQFSDYHSELNMSSLELGDSALYFCASRISGSSYEQYFGPGTRLTVT.